These 26 T cell receptor beta chains came from one sample sequenced in a study of T cells of healthy individuals. A single record per CDR3 protein comes from TCRdb applying MiXCR to the 5' RACE reads. Among fewer than 75,000 distinct CDR3 sequences listed, roughly 15% were seen once. These receptors all come from a human donor in good health.

Many counts were recorded for this clonotype. The chain recombines TRBV20-1 with TRBJ1-4; D is unresolved. Germline lookup yields CDR1 DFQATT and CDR2 SNEGSKA (reference sequence). The CDR3 is 14 residues long. Trimming removed 2 bases from V and 7 bases from J, with 14 bases in between. The CDR3, as DNA: TGCAGTGCTAGAACTTCTGTGACGGGTGAAAAACTGTTTTTT. It specifies CSARTSVTGEKLFF.

This clonotype has just a few counts. The V gene is TRBV28, the J gene TRBJ2-5, with D tentatively TRBD1 or TRBD2 (5 bases each). Trimming left V 8 bases short and J 10 bases short, with 20 bases between. The CDR3 runs 13 residues. Germline CDR1 is MDHEN and CDR2 is SYDVKM. DNA for the CDR3: TGTGCCAGCGCCTCGGGACCGTCCCCGGACCAGTACTTC. This gives the protein CASASGPSPDQYF.

In this sample, this clonotype turned up many times. The rearrangement joins TRBV7-9 to TRBJ2-7; tentatively, D is TRBD2 (6 bases). Germline V gene lookup returns CDR1 SEHNR and CDR2 FQNEAQ (reference sequence). The CDR3 runs to 12 residues. V was trimmed by 6 bases and J by 3 bases, leaving 9 bases between them. The CDR3, as DNA: TGTGCCAGCAGTCTCGGGAGCTACGAGCAGTACTTC. This gives the protein CASSLGSYEQYF.

The chain is built from TRBV20-1 and TRBJ2-5, with 7 bases lining up with TRBD2. The V gene's germline CDR1 is DFQATT and CDR2 SNEGSKA (reference sequence). This CDR3 contains 12 residues. The V segment lost 3 bases and the J segment 5 bases; nucleotides outside the gene matches: 3. CDR3 region: CSASGLVETQYF. CDR3 bases: TGCAGTGCTAGTGGACTAGTGGAGACCCAGTACTTC.

This clonotype was observed many times. The CDR3 DNA reads TGCGCCAGCAGCTTGGGACAGGGGGAAGACGAGCAGTACTTC. It encodes CASSLGQGEDEQYF. The chain couples TRBV5-1 to TRBJ2-7, with 9 bases aligning to TRBD1. CDR3 length: 14 residues. V gave up 0 bases and J gave up 5 bases; unmatched junction bases: 3. CDR1 SGHRS and CDR2 YFSETQ come from the germline V gene.

This clonotype came up many times. The V and J genes are TRBV20-1 and TRBJ1-3; tentative D call: TRBD1 (5 bases). Trimming left V 4 bases short and J 0 bases short, with 13 bases between. The CDR3 covers 15 residues. Per the germline V gene, CDR1 is DFQATT and CDR2 is SNEGSKA (reference sequence). CDR3 in DNA: TGCAGTGCTATCCCCCCGGGGACCTCTGGAAACACCATATATTTT. Translating it yields CSAIPPGTSGNTIYF.

This clonotype was recorded a few times. The rearrangement joins TRBV20-1 to TRBJ1-6, with 7 bases matching TRBD1. Trimming at V came to 0 bases and at J to 8 bases, leaving 7 bases not matched to a gene. The germline V gene has CDR1 DFQATT and CDR2 SNEGSKA (reference sequence). The CDR3 spans 15 residues. CDR3 in amino acids: CSARDRDRGYSPLHF. The CDR3, as DNA: TGCAGTGCTAGAGATCGGGACAGAGGGTATTCACCCCTCCACTTT.

This clonotype was picked up many times. This chain connects TRBV27 to TRBJ2-1; D is perhaps TRBD1 (7 bases). Per germline, CDR1 MNHEY and CDR2 SMNVEV (reference sequence). There are 14 residues in the CDR3. Deletions cut 7 bases from V and 3 bases from J, with 13 bases between. CDR3 bases: TGTGCCAGCACCCAGGGGGGTAGCTACAATGAGCAGTTCTTC. It yields the protein CASTQGGSYNEQFF.

A few counts support this clonotype. V gene TRBV12-3 or TRBV12-4 combines with J gene TRBJ2-1; 7 bases are shared with TRBD2. This CDR3 has 14 amino acids. V trimming: 3 bases; J trimming: 8 bases; junction bases outside the gene matches: 7. The CDR3 coding sequence is TGTGCCAGCAGTTTTGGCACTAGCGTGCATGAGCAGTTCTTC. Amino acid sequence: CASSFGTSVHEQFF.

This clonotype was detected a few times. The V gene is TRBV12-3 or TRBV12-4, the J gene TRBJ2-2, with D uncertain. Trimming took off 6 bases at V and 7 bases at J, with 6 bases between the two ends. The CDR3 runs 11 residues. As DNA, the CDR3 is TGTGCCAGCAGGACGGTCGGGGAGCTGTTTTTT. It specifies CASRTVGELFF.

This sequence joins TRBV5-1 and TRBJ2-1; a weak D match, TRBD2 (5 bases). V lost 3 bases to trimming and J lost 6 bases, with 16 bases between them. Germline V gene lookup returns CDR1 SGHRS and CDR2 YFSETQ. This CDR3 region has 15 residues. CDR3 nucleotide sequence: TGCGCCAGCAGCTCCATGGGAGTTAGCTCCAATGAGCAGTTCTTC. This encodes CASSSMGVSSNEQFF.

This clonotype was seen a handful of times. The chain links TRBV7-2 to TRBJ2-7; D unclear. The germline gives CDR1 SGHTA, CDR2 FQGNSA. V lost 0 bases, J lost 2 bases, and 11 bases lay in between. There are 15 residues in the CDR3. This chain's CDR3 is CASSLAPLRAYEQYF. The CDR3 DNA sequence: TGTGCCAGCAGCTTAGCTCCGCTGCGAGCCTACGAGCAGTACTTC.

This clonotype was detected ten times or more. This chain links TRBV5-1 with TRBJ1-5; D remains ambiguous. The germline gives CDR1 SGHRS, CDR2 YFSETQ. The CDR3 extends over 14 amino acids. Trimming left V 0 bases short and J 7 bases short, with 11 bases between. The CDR3 protein is CASSLGAGGQPQHF. The CDR3 DNA follows: TGCGCCAGCAGCTTGGGCGCAGGCGGCCAGCCCCAGCATTTT.

Many counts were recorded for this clonotype. The CDR3 sequence: CAAWWQNYGYTF. CDR3 nucleotides: TGTGCCGCCTGGTGGCAGAACTATGGCTACACCTTC. This chain connects TRBV10-3 to TRBJ1-2, with D uncertain. Trimming removed 11 bases at V and 2 bases at J, with 12 bases between. The CDR3 consists of 12 residues. Germline V gives CDR1 ENHRY, CDR2 SYGVKD.

There are a few counts of this clonotype. The chain uses TRBV5-1 and TRBJ2-1; 14 bases are a match to TRBD2. This CDR3 has 16 residues. From germline, CDR1 is SGHRS and CDR2 YFSETQ. V was pared by 4 bases and J by 7 bases, with 7 bases of the junction left unmatched. The CDR3 bases are TGCGCCAGCAGCGCTCCGGGACTAGCGGGAGTTAATGAGCAGTTCTTC. This sequence encodes CASSAPGLAGVNEQFF.

This clonotype has ten or more counts. J is TRBJ1-1 and V is TRBV5-1; D not certain. CDR3 length: 14 amino acids. Between the trimmed V and J ends, which lost 0 bases and 5 bases, there was a span of 11 bases. The germline V gene encodes CDR1 SGHRS and CDR2 YFSETQ. The CDR3 spells CASSLESLGTEAFF. The CDR3 bases are TGCGCCAGCAGCTTGGAATCCTTGGGGACTGAAGCTTTCTTT.

Many counts were recorded for this clonotype. V usage is TRBV5-6 and J usage is TRBJ1-1; no reliable D call. V was clipped by 1 base and J by 6 bases, with 10 bases between them. Germline lookup yields CDR1 SGHDT and CDR2 YYEEEE. The CDR3 length is 13 residues. The CDR3 DNA reads TGTGCCAGCAGCTTGTGGGGATCCCCTGAAGCTTTCTTT. Translation gives CASSLWGSPEAFF.

This clonotype was seen ten or more times. The rearrangement uses TRBV18 and TRBJ2-3, with D uncertain. V was trimmed by 1 base and J by 1 base, leaving 3 bases between them. The CDR3 is 13 amino acids. Per the germline V gene, CDR1 is KGHSH and CDR2 is LQKENI. The CDR3 nucleotides are TGTGCCAGCTCACCACTTGGCACAGATACGCAGTATTTT. As protein: CASSPLGTDTQYF.

There are many counts of this clonotype. The chain uses TRBV6-5 and TRBJ2-1, with 9 bases identical to TRBD2. Germline assignment: CDR1 MNHEY and CDR2 SVGAGI. V trimming: 0 bases; J trimming: 8 bases; junction bases outside the gene matches: 8. There are 16 residues in the CDR3. The CDR3 DNA is TGTGCCAGCAGTTACTCCCTGGCGGGAGGGGAGGATGAGCAGTTCTTC. This translates into CASSYSLAGGEDEQFF.

This clonotype was detected many times. The rearrangement uses TRBV29-1 and TRBJ2-7; 9 positions match TRBD2. The germline V gene encodes CDR1 SQVTM and CDR2 ANQGSEA. Trimming took 4 bases from V and 6 from J; bases not matched to a gene: 4. This CDR3 is 12 amino acids long. The CDR3, as DNA: TGCAGCGTTGCGCGGGAGGGGGGCGAGCAGTACTTC. Amino acids: CSVAREGGEQYF.

This clonotype was observed at least ten times. The chain combines TRBV29-1 with TRBJ2-1; 9 positions match TRBD2. The CDR3 is 14 residues long. With 6 bases clipped from V and 8 bases from J, the junction kept 11 bases outside the gene matches. CDR1 SQVTM and CDR2 ANQGSEA come from the germline V gene. CDR3 sequence reads: CSVDFSGRVYEQFF. CDR3 bases: TGCAGCGTGGACTTTAGCGGGAGAGTGTATGAGCAGTTCTTC.

This clonotype appeared many times. This chain links TRBV19 with TRBJ2-7; TRBD1 aligns across 7 bases. CDR1 is LNHDA and CDR2 is SQIVND in the germline V gene (reference sequence). The CDR3 loop spans 13 amino acids. Trimming cost V 9 bases and J 3 bases; bases outside gene matches: 8. The CDR3 sequence is CASSTGSGYEQYF. The CDR3 DNA reads TGTGCCAGCTCGACAGGGTCGGGCTACGAGCAGTACTTC.

The count of this clonotype is one. An end of the junction does not agree with germline; a read error may underlie this. J is TRBJ2-5 and V is TRBV6-5, with D possibly being TRBD2 (5 bases). The CDR3 runs 13 residues. Germline V lookup: CDR1 MNHEY, CDR2 SVGAGI. CDR3 sequence (DNA): TGTGCCATCAGTGAGTCCCGAGGGGAGACCCAGTACTTC. It is translated as CAISESRGETQYF.

V is TRBV3-1 and J is TRBJ2-5, with D unresolved. The CDR3 has 13 amino acids. V was clipped by 10 bases and J by 2 bases, with 14 bases between them. Germline loops: CDR1 LGHDT, CDR2 YNNKEL (reference sequence). Here the CDR3 DNA reads TGTGCCACCCCCTTGAGACGTCAAGAGACCCAGTACTTC. It specifies CATPLRRQETQYF.

J is TRBJ2-2 and V is TRBV6-2 or TRBV6-3, with D unresolved. Trimming stripped 8 bases from V and 3 bases from J, with 13 bases between. The CDR3 spans 14 residues. Germline assignment: CDR1 MNHEY and CDR2 SVGEGT. The CDR3 coding sequence is TGTGCCAGCGCCCCGCCCCGGGACACCGGGGAGCTGTTTTTT. Translation gives CASAPPRDTGELFF.

The rearrangement joins TRBV27 to TRBJ1-2, with TRBD1 as a possible D gene (6 bases). The germline gives CDR1 MNHEY, CDR2 SMNVEV (reference sequence). Between the trimmed V and J ends, which lost 0 bases and 4 bases, there was a span of 12 bases. The CDR3 consists of 15 residues. CDR3 nucleotide sequence: TGTGCCAGCAGTTTATCTATCCCAGGGGTCTATGGCTACACCTTC. Encoded protein: CASSLSIPGVYGYTF.